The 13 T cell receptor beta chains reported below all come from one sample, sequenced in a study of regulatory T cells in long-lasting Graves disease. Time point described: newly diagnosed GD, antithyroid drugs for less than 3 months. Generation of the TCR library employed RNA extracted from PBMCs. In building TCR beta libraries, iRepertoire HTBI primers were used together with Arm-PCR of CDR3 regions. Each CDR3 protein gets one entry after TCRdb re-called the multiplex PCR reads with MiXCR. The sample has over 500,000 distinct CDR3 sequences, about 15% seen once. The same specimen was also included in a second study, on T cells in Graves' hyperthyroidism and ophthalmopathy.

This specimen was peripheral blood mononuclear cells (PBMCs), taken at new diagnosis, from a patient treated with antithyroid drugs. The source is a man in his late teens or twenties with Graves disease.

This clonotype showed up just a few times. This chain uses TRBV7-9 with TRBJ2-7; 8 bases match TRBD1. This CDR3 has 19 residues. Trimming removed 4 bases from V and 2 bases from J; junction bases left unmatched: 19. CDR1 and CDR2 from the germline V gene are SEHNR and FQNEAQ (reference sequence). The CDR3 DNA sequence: TGTGCCAGCAGCTCCTCTCCCACCCTCGGACAGGGAAAAACCTACGAGCAGTACTTC. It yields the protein CASSSSPTLGQGKTYEQYF.

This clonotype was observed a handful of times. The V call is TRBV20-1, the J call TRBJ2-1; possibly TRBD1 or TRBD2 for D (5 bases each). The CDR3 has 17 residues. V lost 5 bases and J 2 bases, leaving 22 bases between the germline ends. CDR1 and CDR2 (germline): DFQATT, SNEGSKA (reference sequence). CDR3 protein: CSAFQEGYEGPYNEQFF. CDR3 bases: TGCAGTGCTTTCCAAGAGGGGTACGAGGGCCCCTACAATGAGCAGTTCTTC.

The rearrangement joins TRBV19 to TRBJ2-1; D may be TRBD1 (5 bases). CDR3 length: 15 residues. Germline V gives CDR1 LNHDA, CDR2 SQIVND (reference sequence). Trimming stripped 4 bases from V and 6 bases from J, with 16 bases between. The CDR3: CASSKPGRTSNEQFF. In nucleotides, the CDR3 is TGTGCCAGTAGTAAGCCAGGGCGGACGAGCAATGAGCAGTTCTTC.

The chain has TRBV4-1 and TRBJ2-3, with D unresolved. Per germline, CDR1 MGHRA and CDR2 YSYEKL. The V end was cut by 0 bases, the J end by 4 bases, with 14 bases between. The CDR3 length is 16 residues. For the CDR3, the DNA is TGCGCCAGCAGCCAAGAGTCGGGCCCCTCGGCAGATACGCAGTATTTT. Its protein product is CASSQESGPSADTQYF.

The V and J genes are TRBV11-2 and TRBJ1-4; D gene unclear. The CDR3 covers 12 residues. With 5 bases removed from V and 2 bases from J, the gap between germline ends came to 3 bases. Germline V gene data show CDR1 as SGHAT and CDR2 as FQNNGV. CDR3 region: CASSPTNEKLFF. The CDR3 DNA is TGTGCCAGCAGCCCCACTAATGAAAAACTGTTTTTT.

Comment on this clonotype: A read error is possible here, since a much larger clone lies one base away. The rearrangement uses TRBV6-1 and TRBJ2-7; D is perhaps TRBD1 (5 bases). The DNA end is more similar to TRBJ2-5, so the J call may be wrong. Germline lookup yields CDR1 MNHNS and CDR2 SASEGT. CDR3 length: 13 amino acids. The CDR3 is CASIGQRQETQYF. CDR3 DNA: TGTGCCAGCATCGGGCAGAGACAGGAGACCCAGTACTTC.

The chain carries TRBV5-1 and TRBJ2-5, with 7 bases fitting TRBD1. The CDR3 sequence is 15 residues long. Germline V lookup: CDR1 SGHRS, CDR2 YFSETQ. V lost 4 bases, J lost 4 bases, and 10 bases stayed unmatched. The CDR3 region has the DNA TGCGCCAGCAGCACTACTCTTAGGGGGCTAGAGACCCAGTACTTC. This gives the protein CASSTTLRGLETQYF.

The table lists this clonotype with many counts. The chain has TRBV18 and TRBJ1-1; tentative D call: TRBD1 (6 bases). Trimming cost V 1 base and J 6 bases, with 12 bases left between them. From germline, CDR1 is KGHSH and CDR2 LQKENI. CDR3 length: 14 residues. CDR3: CASSPRTVGSEAFF. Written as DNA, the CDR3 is TGTGCCAGCTCACCACGGACAGTCGGGTCTGAAGCTTTCTTT.

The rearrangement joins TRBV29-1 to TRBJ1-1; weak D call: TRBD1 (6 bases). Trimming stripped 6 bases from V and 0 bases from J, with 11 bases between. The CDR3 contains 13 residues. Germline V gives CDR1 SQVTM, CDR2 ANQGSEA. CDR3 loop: CSVPGQMNTEAFF. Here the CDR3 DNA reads TGCAGCGTGCCGGGACAAATGAACACTGAAGCTTTCTTT.

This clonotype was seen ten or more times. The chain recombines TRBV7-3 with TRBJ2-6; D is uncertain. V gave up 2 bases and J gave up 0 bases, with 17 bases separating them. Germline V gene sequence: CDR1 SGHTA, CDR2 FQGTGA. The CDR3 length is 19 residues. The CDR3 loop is CASSLVGGRPSSGANVLTF. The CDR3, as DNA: TGTGCCAGCAGCTTAGTAGGTGGGCGGCCTAGCTCTGGGGCCAACGTCCTGACTTTC.

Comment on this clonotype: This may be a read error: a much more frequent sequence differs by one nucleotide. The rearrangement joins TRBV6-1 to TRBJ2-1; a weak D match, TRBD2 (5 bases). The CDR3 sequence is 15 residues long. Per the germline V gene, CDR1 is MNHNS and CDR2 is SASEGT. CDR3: CASSQAVGSYNEQFF. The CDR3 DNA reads TGTGCCAGCAGTCAAGCGGTAGGCTCCTACAATGAGCAGTTCTTC.

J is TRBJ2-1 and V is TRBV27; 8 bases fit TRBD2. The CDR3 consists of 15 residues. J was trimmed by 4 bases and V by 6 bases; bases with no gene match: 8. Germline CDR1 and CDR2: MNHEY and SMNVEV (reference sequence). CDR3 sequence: CASSLLADYYNEQFF. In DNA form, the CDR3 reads TGTGCCAGCAGCCTACTAGCGGATTATTACAATGAGCAGTTCTTC.

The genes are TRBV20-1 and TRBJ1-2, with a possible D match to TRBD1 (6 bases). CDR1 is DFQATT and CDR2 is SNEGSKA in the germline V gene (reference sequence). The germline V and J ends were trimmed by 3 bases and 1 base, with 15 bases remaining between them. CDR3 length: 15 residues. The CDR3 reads CSASPMGTHNYGYTF. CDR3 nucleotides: TGCAGTGCTAGCCCTATGGGGACACATAACTATGGCTACACCTTC.